This entry describes one T cell receptor beta chain. Its antigen is as yet unknown. Method: immunoSEQ multiplex PCR; TCRdb's copy keeps in-frame clones and lacks some. The sample lists about 80,000 clones; approximately 92% were seen once. These data originate in a study of human versus mouse CDR3 diversity and MHC coevolution. The study's findings and limits: Most of the three human donors had the lowest clonal inequality.

Germline assignment: CDR1 SGHAT and CDR2 FQNNGV. V was trimmed by 5 bases and J by 6 bases, leaving 11 bases between them. The CDR3 spans 12 residues. Cells were CD45RO-negative CD62L-positive naive CD4 T cells sorted from PBMCs. The chain carries TRBV11-2 and TRBJ2-7; perhaps TRBD1 as D (6 bases). This sequence was found in a person aged 25 to 75 in good health. The source material was naive CD4+ T cells from blood. The subset: CD45RO-negative CD62L-positive naive CD4 T cells. Written as DNA, the CDR3 is TGTGCCAGCAGCCCACAGGGCGTCGAGCAGTACTTC. Its translation: CASSPQGVEQYF.